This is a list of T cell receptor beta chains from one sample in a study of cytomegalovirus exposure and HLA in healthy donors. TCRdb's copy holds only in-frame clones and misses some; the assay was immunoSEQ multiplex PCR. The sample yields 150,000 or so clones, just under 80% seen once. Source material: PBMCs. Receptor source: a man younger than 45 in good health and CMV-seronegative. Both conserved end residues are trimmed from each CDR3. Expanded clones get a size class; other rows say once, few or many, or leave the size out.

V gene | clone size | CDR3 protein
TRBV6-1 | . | ASSGRSPMNTEAF
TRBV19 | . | ASSHQQADTYEQY
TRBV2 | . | ASRGLAGVETQY
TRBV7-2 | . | ASSLNSGSTGNEQF
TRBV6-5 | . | ASHRGMKETQY
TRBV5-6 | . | ASSLWLVKTGRNEQF
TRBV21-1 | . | ASYKRETESYEQY
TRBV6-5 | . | ASSYRSGSGYNEQF
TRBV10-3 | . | AIKEGLAGGVTDTQY
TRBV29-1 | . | SVAGQGAYNEQF
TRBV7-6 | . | ASSLAGGPMNEQY
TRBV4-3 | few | ASSQESLGGSNTGELF
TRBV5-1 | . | ASSHYGTGGYEQY
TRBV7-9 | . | ASSLDSLSYEQY
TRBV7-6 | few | ASSSLLVGLAGVRETQY
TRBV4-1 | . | ASSQDPPSPSQDYEQY
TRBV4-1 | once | ASSQVLGLAGGREQF
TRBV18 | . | ASSPDRVQGAEAF
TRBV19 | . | STGDSGANVLT
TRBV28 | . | ASRTDSNYGYT
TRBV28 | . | ASRRRDNSPLH
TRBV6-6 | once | ASRLGQINEKLF
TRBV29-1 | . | SVEFASGTWTQY
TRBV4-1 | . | ASSQGPGQGADEQF
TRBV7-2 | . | ASSSQGSKDTQY
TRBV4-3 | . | ASSQETGNYGYT
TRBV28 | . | ASSSAGTSSYEQY
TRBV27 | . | ASSLLGQQETQY
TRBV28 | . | ASSSDQGARTDTQY
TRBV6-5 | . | ASSGPFYGYT
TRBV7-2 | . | ASSQATSGTYEQY
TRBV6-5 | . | ASSYSRQVAYNEQF
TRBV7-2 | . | ASSSGLAGGPYNEQF
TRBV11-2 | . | ASSPRQGGYEQY
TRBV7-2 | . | ASSSSDWKTDTQY
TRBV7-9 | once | ASTWDTSSGNTIY
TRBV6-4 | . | ASSSRGATAYNEQF
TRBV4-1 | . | ASSPTIERGGRETQY
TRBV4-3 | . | ASSQVYRGYTGELF
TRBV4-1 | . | ASSPGGITYEQY
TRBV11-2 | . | ASSLGWGRQPQH
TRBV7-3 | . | ASSSPGSYNEQF
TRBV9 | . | ASSVVGAQGGTQY
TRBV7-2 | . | ASSDRSGNTIY
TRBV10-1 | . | ASSVGRSGEQY
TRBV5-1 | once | ASSLAQGGQETQY
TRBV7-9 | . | ASSGQGPNIQY
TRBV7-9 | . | ASSFAGMDQETQY
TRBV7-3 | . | ASSLGQGMSETQY
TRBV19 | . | ASSLQPPSYNSPLH
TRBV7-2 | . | ASSLGGGREQF
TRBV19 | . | ASSPSGQGVNQPQH
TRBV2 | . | AGQRQGTGANVLT
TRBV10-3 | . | AIRRGGDRNEQF
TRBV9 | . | ASSTGTGGYNEQF
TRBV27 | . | ASSFGVTYEQY
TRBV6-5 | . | ASNNKQVNTEAF
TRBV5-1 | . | ASSPTGGNNEQF
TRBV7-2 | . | ASSLGGDREQF
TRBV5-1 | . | ASSLTDRVRYGYT